Reported below is one T cell receptor (beta chain). This sample includes further DNA sequences coding for the same CDR3. This entry belongs to a study of T cell responses to AZD1222 COVID-19 vaccine. Libraries were prepared by immunoSEQ multiplex PCR; TCRdb keeps only in-frame clonotypes and omits some of them. The table lists 200,000 to 300,000 clones, 85% to 95% of them singletons, with roughly 0.5% in the top ten. Germline CDR1 and CDR2: MNHEY and SVGEGT. V was trimmed by 6 bases and J by 11 bases, leaving 13 bases between them. CDR3 length: 11 residues. The sequence derives from an adult in good health. This chain uses TRBV6-2 or TRBV6-3 with TRBJ2-5; D might be TRBD2 (5 bases). The sample here was peripheral blood, taken on day 0 of AZD1222 vaccination. This chain's CDR3 is CASSPGWTQYF. DNA of the CDR3: TGTGCCAGCAGCCCCGGGTGGACTCAGTACTTC.